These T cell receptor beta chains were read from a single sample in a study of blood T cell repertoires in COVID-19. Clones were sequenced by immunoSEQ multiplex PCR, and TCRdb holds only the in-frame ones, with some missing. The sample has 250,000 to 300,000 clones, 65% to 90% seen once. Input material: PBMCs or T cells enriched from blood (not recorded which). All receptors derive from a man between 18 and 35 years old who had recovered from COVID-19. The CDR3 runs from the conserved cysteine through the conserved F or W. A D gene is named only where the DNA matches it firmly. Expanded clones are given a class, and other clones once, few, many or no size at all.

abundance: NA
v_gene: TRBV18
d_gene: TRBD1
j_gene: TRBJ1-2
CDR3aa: CASSLTGQGDGYTF
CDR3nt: TGTGCCAGCTCACTAACGGGACAGGGGGATGGCTACACCTTC

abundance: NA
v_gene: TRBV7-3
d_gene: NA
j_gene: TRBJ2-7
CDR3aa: CASSLTGQLAEQYF
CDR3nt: TGTGCCAGCAGCTTAACGGGGCAGCTCGCCGAGCAGTACTTC

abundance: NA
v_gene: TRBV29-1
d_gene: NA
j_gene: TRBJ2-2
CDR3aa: CSVEKDTNTGELFF
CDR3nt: TGCAGCGTTGAGAAGGACACGAACACCGGGGAGCTGTTTTTT

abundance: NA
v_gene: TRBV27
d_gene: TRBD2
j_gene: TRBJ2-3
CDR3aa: CAIQTSGGLGTQYF
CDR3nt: TGTGCCATCCAGACTAGCGGGGGGTTGGGGACGCAGTATTTT

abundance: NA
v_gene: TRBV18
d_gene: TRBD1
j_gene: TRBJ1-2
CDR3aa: CASSPVGTGVTVGPYGYTF
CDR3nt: TGTGCCAGCTCACCTGTCGGGACAGGGGTTACGGTAGGCCCCTATGGCTACACCTTC

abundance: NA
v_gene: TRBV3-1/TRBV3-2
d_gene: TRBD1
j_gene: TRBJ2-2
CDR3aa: CASSAGTGSNTGELFF
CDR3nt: TGTGCCAGCAGCGCCGGGACAGGGTCGAACACCGGGGAGCTGTTTTTT

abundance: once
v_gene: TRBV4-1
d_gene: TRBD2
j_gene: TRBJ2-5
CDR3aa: CASSQLAGGARETQYF
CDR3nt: TGCGCCAGCAGCCAGCTAGCGGGAGGGGCGCGAGAGACCCAGTACTTC

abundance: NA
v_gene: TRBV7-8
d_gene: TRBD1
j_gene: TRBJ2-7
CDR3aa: CASSSTGNSYEQYF
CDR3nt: TGTGCCAGCAGCTCGACAGGGAACTCCTACGAGCAGTACTTC

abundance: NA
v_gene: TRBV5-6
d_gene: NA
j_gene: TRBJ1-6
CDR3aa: CASSLRGSFYNSPLHF
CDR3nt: TGTGCCAGCAGCTTAAGGGGAAGCTTTTATAATTCACCCCTCCACTTT

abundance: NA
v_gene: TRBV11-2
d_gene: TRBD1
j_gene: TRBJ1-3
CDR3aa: CASSYRGSGNTIYF
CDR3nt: TGTGCCAGCAGTTACAGGGGCTCTGGAAACACCATATATTTT